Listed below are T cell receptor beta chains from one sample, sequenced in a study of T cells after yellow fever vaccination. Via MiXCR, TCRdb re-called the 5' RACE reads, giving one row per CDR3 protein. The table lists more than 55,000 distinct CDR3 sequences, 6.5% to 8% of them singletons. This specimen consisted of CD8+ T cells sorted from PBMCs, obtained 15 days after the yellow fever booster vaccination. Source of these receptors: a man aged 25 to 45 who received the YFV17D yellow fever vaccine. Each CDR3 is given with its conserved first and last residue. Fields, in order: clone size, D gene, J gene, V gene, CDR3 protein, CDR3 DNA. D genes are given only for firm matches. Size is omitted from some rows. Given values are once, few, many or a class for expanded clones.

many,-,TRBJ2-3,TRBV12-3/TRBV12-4,CASSLALQGWDTQYF,TGTGCCAGCAGTTTAGCGCTACAGGGATGGGATACGCAGTATTTT
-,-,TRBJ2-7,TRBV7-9,CASSAQRSYEQYF,TGTGCCAGCAGCGCGCAGAGGTCCTACGAGCAGTACTTC
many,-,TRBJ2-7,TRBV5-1,CASSPPGEYEQYF,TGCGCCAGCAGCCCCCCGGGAGAATACGAGCAGTACTTC
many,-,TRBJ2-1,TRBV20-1,CSARDRGGRGQFF,TGCAGTGCTAGAGATAGAGGAGGCCGGGGGCAGTTCTTC
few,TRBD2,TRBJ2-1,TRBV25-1,CASSVTSGRGNEQFF,TGTGCCAGCAGTGTAACTAGCGGGAGAGGCAATGAGCAGTTCTTC
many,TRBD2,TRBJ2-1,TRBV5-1,CASSYPKAGGPSYNEQFF,TGCGCCAGCAGCTATCCGAAAGCGGGAGGGCCATCCTACAATGAGCAGTTCTTC
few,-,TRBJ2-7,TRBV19,CASSPTDGGSYEQYF,TGTGCCAGTAGTCCGACTGATGGGGGGTCCTACGAGCAGTACTTC
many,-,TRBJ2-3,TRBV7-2,CASSPSQGFTDTQYF,TGTGCCAGCAGCCCATCGCAGGGGTTCACAGATACGCAGTATTTT
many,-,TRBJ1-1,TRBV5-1,CASSLVRDEAFF,TGCGCCAGCAGCTTGGTTAGAGATGAAGCTTTCTTT
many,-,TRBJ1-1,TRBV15,CATSSRGSTEAFF,TGTGCCACCAGCTCCCGGGGGAGCACTGAAGCTTTCTTT
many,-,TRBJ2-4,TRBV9,CASSVGGTPGSKNIQYF,TGTGCCAGCAGCGTAGGAGGGACTCCCGGATCCAAAAACATTCAGTACTTC
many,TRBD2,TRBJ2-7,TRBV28,CASGRTVGTSVTYEQYF,TGTGCCAGCGGCCGGACGGTGGGGACTAGCGTTACCTACGAGCAGTACTTC
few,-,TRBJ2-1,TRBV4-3,CASSQGTADNEQFF,TGCGCCAGCAGCCAAGGGACGGCCGACAATGAGCAGTTCTTC
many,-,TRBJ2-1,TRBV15,CATFRAEQFF,TGTGCCACCTTCAGGGCGGAGCAGTTCTTC
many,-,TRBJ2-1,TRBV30,CASQLGFNEQFF,TGTGCCAGTCAGCTAGGGTTCAATGAGCAGTTCTTC
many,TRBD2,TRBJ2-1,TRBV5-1,CASQPSGSYNEQFF,TGCGCCAGCCAACCGAGCGGGAGCTACAATGAGCAGTTCTTC
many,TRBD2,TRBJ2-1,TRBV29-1,CSVEQVASGSYNEQFF,TGCAGCGTTGAACAAGTTGCTAGCGGGTCCTACAATGAGCAGTTCTTC
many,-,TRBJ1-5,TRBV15,CATEQRQGNQPQHF,TGTGCCACCGAGCAGAGACAGGGCAATCAGCCCCAGCATTTT
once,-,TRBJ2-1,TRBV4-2,CASKNRARDGQFF,TGTGCCAGCAAAAACCGGGCCAGAGATGGGCAGTTCTTC
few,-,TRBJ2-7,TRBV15,CATSSSVLVDDEQYF,TGTGCCACCAGCAGTTCGGTCCTCGTCGATGACGAGCAGTACTTC
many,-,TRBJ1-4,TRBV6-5,CASSYLGSFTNEKLFF,TGTGCCAGCAGTTACCTGGGGAGTTTCACTAATGAAAAACTGTTTTTT
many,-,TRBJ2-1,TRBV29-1,CSVENRGPEQFF,TGCAGCGTTGAAAATAGGGGCCCTGAGCAGTTCTTC
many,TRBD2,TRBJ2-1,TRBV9,CASSSLGGTSPDEQFF,TGTGCCAGCAGCTCCCTAGGTGGGACTAGCCCTGATGAGCAGTTCTTC
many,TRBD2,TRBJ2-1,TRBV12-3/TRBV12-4,CASSLEREGLNEQFF,TGTGCCAGCAGTTTAGAGCGGGAGGGCCTCAATGAGCAGTTCTTC
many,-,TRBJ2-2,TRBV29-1,CSGDTGSGELFF,TGCAGCGGAGATACAGGTTCTGGGGAGCTGTTTTTT
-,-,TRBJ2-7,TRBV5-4,CASSPLGGRSTYEQYF,TGTGCCAGCAGCCCCCTTGGGGGGCGAAGTACCTACGAGCAGTACTTC
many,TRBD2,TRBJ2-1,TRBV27,CASRTSGSRWSYNEQFF,TGTGCCAGTAGAACTAGCGGGAGTAGGTGGTCCTACAATGAGCAGTTCTTC
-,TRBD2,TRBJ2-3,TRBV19,CASSTPGLAGSDTQYF,TGTGCCAGTAGTACTCCGGGACTAGCGGGATCAGATACGCAGTATTTT
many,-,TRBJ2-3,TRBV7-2,CASSLRGATDTQYF,TGTGCCAGCAGCTTAAGGGGGGCAACAGATACGCAGTATTTT
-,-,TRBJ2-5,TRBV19,CASSTDLFQETQYF,TGTGCCAGTAGTACGGATCTGTTCCAAGAGACCCAGTACTTC
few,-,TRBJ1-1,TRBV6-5,CASSYLLGIPDTEAFF,TGTGCCAGCAGTTACTTGTTGGGGATTCCCGACACTGAAGCTTTCTTT
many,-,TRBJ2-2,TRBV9,CASSEKGGALTGELFF,TGTGCCAGCAGCGAGAAAGGGGGGGCACTCACCGGGGAGCTGTTTTTT
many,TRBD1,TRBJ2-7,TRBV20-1,CSARDGQGASYEQYF,TGCAGTGCTAGAGATGGCCAGGGGGCTTCCTACGAGCAGTACTTC
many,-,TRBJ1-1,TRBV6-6,CASSSGPPLAFF,TGTGCCAGCAGTTCGGGACCGCCCTTGGCTTTCTTT
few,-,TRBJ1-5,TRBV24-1,CATGSPWAANQPQHF,TGTGCCACCGGTTCGCCCTGGGCAGCTAATCAGCCCCAGCATTTT
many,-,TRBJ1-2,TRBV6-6,CASSYLAIDYTF,TGTGCCAGCAGTTACTTGGCTATCGACTACACCTTC
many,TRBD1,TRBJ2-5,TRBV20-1,CSASQGQGIETQYF,TGCAGTGCTAGTCAAGGACAGGGAATTGAGACCCAGTACTTC
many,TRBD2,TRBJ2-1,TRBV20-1,CSARELVGLAPINEQFF,TGCAGTGCTAGAGAGCTTGTGGGACTAGCGCCTATCAATGAGCAGTTCTTC
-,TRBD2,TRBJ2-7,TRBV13,CASRPGTSGVYEQYF,TGTGCCAGCAGACCTGGGACTAGCGGGGTCTACGAGCAGTACTTC
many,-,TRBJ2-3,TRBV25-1,CASSEFSAGTDTQYF,TGTGCCAGCAGTGAATTTTCAGCTGGCACAGATACGCAGTATTTT
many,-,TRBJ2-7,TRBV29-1,CSVKSTGEQYF,TGCAGCGTTAAGTCAACCGGCGAGCAGTACTTC
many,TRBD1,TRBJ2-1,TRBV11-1,CASSLSPGQGAGYNEQFF,TGTGCCAGCAGCTTATCCCCGGGACAGGGGGCAGGGTACAATGAGCAGTTCTTC
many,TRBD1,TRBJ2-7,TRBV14,CASSPGTDSYEQYF,TGTGCCAGCAGCCCTGGGACAGACTCCTACGAGCAGTACTTC
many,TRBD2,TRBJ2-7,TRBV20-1,CSATRTSGGEQYF,TGCAGTGCTACCCGGACTAGCGGGGGCGAGCAGTACTTC
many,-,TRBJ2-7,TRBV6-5,CATRTAIEQYF,TGTGCAACCAGGACCGCAATCGAGCAGTACTTC
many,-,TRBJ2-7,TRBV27,CASSLGPGLLRYF,TGTGCCAGCAGTTTAGGACCGGGACTCCTCAGGTACTTC
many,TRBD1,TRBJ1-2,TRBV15,CATSPRQGGYGYTF,TGTGCCACCAGCCCCCGACAGGGAGGCTATGGCTACACCTTC
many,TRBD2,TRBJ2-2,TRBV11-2,CASSSPPRTSGYTGELFF,TGTGCCAGCAGCTCCCCACCCAGGACTAGCGGGTACACCGGGGAGCTGTTTTTT
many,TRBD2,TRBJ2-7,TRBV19,CASSRIIAGGFPYEQYF,TGTGCCAGTAGCCGCATCATAGCGGGAGGTTTCCCCTACGAGCAGTACTTC
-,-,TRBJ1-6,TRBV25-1,CASSEVSLNSPLHF,TGTGCCAGCAGTGAAGTTTCTCTGAATTCACCCCTCCACTTT
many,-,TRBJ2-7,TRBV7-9,CASSLVQETYEQYF,TGTGCCAGCAGCTTAGTTCAGGAGACCTACGAGCAGTACTTC
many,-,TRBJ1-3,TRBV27,CASTGPGNTIYF,TGTGCCAGCACTGGCCCTGGAAACACCATATATTTT
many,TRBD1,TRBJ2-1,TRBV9,CASSNRDSVENEQFF,TGTGCCAGCAGCAATCGGGACAGTGTGGAGAATGAGCAGTTCTTC
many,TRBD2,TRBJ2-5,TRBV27,CASRLAGGFETQYF,TGTGCCAGCAGACTAGCGGGAGGTTTTGAGACCCAGTACTTC
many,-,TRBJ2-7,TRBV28,CATRTGLSYEQYF,TGTGCCACGAGGACGGGACTCAGCTACGAGCAGTACTTC